These 9 T cell receptor beta chains originate from one sample sequenced in a study of human T cells and chemical hapten exposure (dated by TCRdb to 2020 to 2022). What the time point label conveys for this sample: patch test 3, about 24 weeks after DPC sensitization. Per the publication, the treatment or condition label means: therapeutic diphenylcyclopropenone sensitization with weekly scalp DPC. Library prep was done by RACE. The data were produced on a NextSeq 500. The public reads were run again by TCRdb, first through fastp at Q25 and then through MiXCR, and only productive beta chains were kept. Under each unique CDR3 protein, matching rows form one entry showing the most common genes and DNA. The sample profile shows 85,000 to 100,000 distinct CDR3 sequences; 25% to 35% of them were found once. Around 10% of the sample goes to the ten largest clones. The sample was whole blood, taken in connection with sensitization to the hapten diphenylcyclopropenone (DPC). All receptors come from a man between 35 and 55 years old with alopecia areata. Some clones in this sample may be carry-over from other donors' samples.

This clonotype was found many times. The chain recombines TRBV10-3 with TRBJ2-1; D is ambiguous. Germline values: CDR1 ENHRY, CDR2 SYGVKD. The CDR3 runs 13 residues. Between the trimmed V and J ends, which lost 3 bases and 1 base, there was a span of 4 bases. Here the CDR3 reads CAISETSYNEQFF. The CDR3 nucleotides are TGTGCCATCAGTGAAACATCCTACAATGAGCAGTTCTTC.

This clonotype was detected once. V gene TRBV28 combines with J gene TRBJ1-2, with a possible D match to TRBD1 (5 bases). V was shortened by 7 bases and J by 4 bases, with 13 bases between the two germline ends. The CDR3 is 13 residues long. Germline V CDR1 and CDR2: MDHEN, SYDVKM. The CDR3 sequence is CASTRGGGYGYTF. The CDR3 DNA is TGTGCCAGCACAAGGGGAGGCGGCTATGGCTACACCTTC.

V and J are TRBV6-5 and TRBJ1-1; maybe TRBD1 (5 bases). Germline V gives CDR1 MNHEY, CDR2 SVGAGI. The length of the CDR3 is 13 residues. Trimming removed 4 bases from V and 11 bases from J, with 17 bases in between. The CDR3 sequence is CASSSRDGKAAFF. CDR3 nucleotide sequence: TGTGCCAGCAGTTCGAGGGACGGCAAGGCGGCTTTCTTT.

The rearrangement joins TRBV20-1 to TRBJ1-5; D remains ambiguous. The CDR3 spans 12 residues. Germline V CDR1 and CDR2: DFQATT, SNEGSKA (reference sequence). Trimming shortened V by 2 bases and J by 5 bases, and 7 bases separated the two germline ends. For the CDR3, the DNA is TGCAGTGCTAGAAGATCCGATCAGCCCCAGCATTTT. Translating it yields CSARRSDQPQHF.

The V gene is TRBV20-1, the J gene TRBJ1-1; 9 bases are a match to TRBD1. J lost 6 bases, V lost 3 bases, and 2 bases had no gene match. This CDR3 comprises 12 residues. CDR1 is DFQATT, CDR2 SNEGSKA, per germline (reference sequence). Here the CDR3 reads CSARDRGAEAFF. The CDR3 nucleotides are TGCAGTGCTAGGGACAGGGGCGCTGAAGCTTTCTTT.

This clonotype was picked up a small number of times. This chain links TRBV20-1 with TRBJ2-2, with 9 bases lining up with TRBD1. V trimming: 6 bases; J trimming: 1 base; junction bases outside the gene matches: 12. The CDR3 is 17 amino acids. Per the germline V gene, CDR1 is DFQATT and CDR2 is SNEGSKA (reference sequence). The CDR3 DNA reads TGCAGTGCGGGTGGACAGGGGCGAAGTTGGAACACCGGGGAGCTGTTTTTT. This encodes CSAGGQGRSWNTGELFF.

The chain is built from TRBV9 and TRBJ2-2; D is undetermined. Germline V gene lookup returns CDR1 SGDLS and CDR2 YYNGEE. The CDR3 length is 14 residues. Trimming removed 0 bases at V and 4 bases at J, with 7 bases between. CDR3 loop: CASSVASFTGELFF. CDR3 DNA: TGTGCCAGCAGCGTAGCCTCATTCACCGGGGAGCTGTTTTTT.

Only a few counts were recorded for this clonotype. CDR3 DNA: TGCAGTGTGGGACCCAGCTCAGATACGCAGTATTTT. This sequence encodes CSVGPSSDTQYF. The chain combines TRBV20-1 with TRBJ2-3; D assignment may be TRBD1 or TRBD2 (5 bases each). Trimming removed 7 bases at V and 4 bases at J, with 12 bases between. The CDR3 covers 12 residues. The germline gives CDR1 DFQATT, CDR2 SNEGSKA (reference sequence).

A few counts support this clonotype. J is TRBJ2-5 and V is TRBV5-4, with 7 bases aligning to TRBD2. Trimming removed 0 bases from V and 1 base from J; junction bases left unmatched: 6. Germline CDR1 and CDR2: SGHNT and YYREEE (reference sequence). The CDR3 covers 16 residues. The CDR3 loop is CASSLVPSGVQETQYF. In DNA, the CDR3 is TGTGCCAGCAGCTTGGTTCCTAGCGGCGTCCAAGAGACCCAGTACTTC.